The 21 T cell receptor beta chains listed next were all sequenced from one sample in a study of blood T cell repertoires in COVID-19. TCRdb keeps only in-frame clones here, not all; method: immunoSEQ multiplex PCR. This sample carries about 94,000 clones, about 74% of them seen once, and the ten largest clones take around 3.9%. Sequencing input: peripheral blood. The receptor source for this set is a man between 65 and 80 years old with COVID-19, enrolled during active disease.

This chain uses TRBV28 with TRBJ2-5; 10 positions match TRBD2. Germline V gene data show CDR1 as MDHEN and CDR2 as SYDVKM. The V gene end was trimmed by 5 bases and the J gene end by 5 bases; junction bases not matched to a gene: 5. The CDR3 runs to 14 residues. CDR3 DNA sequence: TGTGCCAGCAGTAGCCTAGCGGGAGTTGAGACCCAGTACTTC. Translated: CASSSLAGVETQYF.

This clone appeared once. The chain uses TRBV5-1 and TRBJ1-1, with 7 nucleotides matching TRBD1. The CDR3 sequence is 15 residues long. The J segment lost 6 bases and the V segment lost 2 bases, leaving 10 bases of the junction unmatched. Germline CDR1 and CDR2: SGHRS and YFSETQ. The CDR3 nucleotides read TGCGCCAGCAGCTTTCGCCAGGGGGGTAGTGCTGAAGCTTTCTTT. Amino acids: CASSFRQGGSAEAFF.

The gene calls are TRBV7-8 and TRBJ2-7; 7 bases are a match to TRBD1. V gave up 5 bases and J gave up 3 bases; unmatched junction bases: 7. The CDR3 contains 14 residues. CDR1 SGHVS and CDR2 FQNEAQ come from the germline V gene. In nucleotides, the CDR3 is TGTGCCAGCAGCGCTACCGGGACAGACTACGAGCAGTACTTC. It specifies CASSATGTDYEQYF.

The chain couples TRBV29-1 to TRBJ2-5, with D possibly matching TRBD1 (5 bases). Trimming pared 4 bases from V and 4 bases from J, leaving 13 bases between. The CDR3 has 13 amino acids. Looked up from germline, CDR1 is SQVTM and CDR2 is ANQGSEA. CDR3 sequence reads: CSVGQFAGETQYF. The CDR3 DNA follows: TGCAGCGTTGGACAGTTTGCCGGAGAGACCCAGTACTTC.

The V call is TRBV9, the J call TRBJ2-2; D may be TRBD1 (7 bases). V was trimmed by 6 bases and J by 5 bases, leaving 14 bases between them. This CDR3 is 14 amino acids long. Germline V gene sequence: CDR1 SGDLS, CDR2 YYNGEE. As DNA, the CDR3 is TGTGCCAGCACCCTCCCAGGGGGGACCGGGGAGCTGTTTTTT. It is translated as CASTLPGGTGELFF.

The chain couples TRBV5-5 to TRBJ1-1; D gene unclear. Germline CDR1 is SGHKS and CDR2 is YYEKEE (reference sequence). With 0 bases removed from V and 10 bases from J, the gap between germline ends came to 16 bases. The length of the CDR3 is 14 residues. The CDR3 sequence is CASSLVGSFPRAFF. Written as DNA, the CDR3 is TGTGCCAGCAGCTTGGTCGGTTCTTTTCCTAGAGCTTTCTTT. The full variable domain, rest sourced from reference TRBV5-5 and TRBJ1-1, is DAGVTQSPTHLIKTRGQQVTLRCSPISGHKSVSWYQQVLGQGPQFIFQYYEKEERGRGNFPDRFSARQFPNYSSELNVNALLLGDSALYLCASSLVGSFPRAFFGQGTRLTVV.

Of note for this clone: Just one base apart from a much larger clone, this may be a read error. The chain links TRBV9 to TRBJ2-1, with D tentatively TRBD2 (6 bases). The V gene lost 0 bases and the J gene lost 2 bases, with 9 bases spanning the gap. CDR1 is SGDLS and CDR2 is YYNGEE in the germline V gene. The CDR3 covers 15 residues. The CDR3 region has the DNA TGTGCCAGCAGCGTAGGGAGGGGTACCTACAATGAGCAGTTCTTC. Translating gives CASSVGRGTYNEQFF.

This chain links TRBV11-2 with TRBJ2-7, with 10 bases aligning to TRBD2. The CDR3 spans 17 residues. Germline V gene data show CDR1 as SGHAT and CDR2 as FQNNGV. Trimming cost V 1 base and J 2 bases; bases outside gene matches: 8. As DNA, the CDR3 is TGTGCCAGCAGCTTAGTCCCCACTAGCGGGATCCCCTACGAGCAGTACTTC. This codes for CASSLVPTSGIPYEQYF.

The CDR3, as DNA: TGTGCCAGCAGCCAAGAAGCCAGGGTGAACACTGAAGCTTTCTTT. Translated, it gives CASSQEARVNTEAFF. The gene calls are TRBV14 and TRBJ1-1, with a weak D call TRBD1 (5 bases). The CDR3 is 15 residues long. V was clipped by 0 bases and J by 0 bases, with 8 bases between them. Per germline, CDR1 SGHDN and CDR2 FVKESK.

This clone has only one observation. V and J are TRBV19 and TRBJ2-7; a weak D match, TRBD1 (6 bases). The CDR3 has 15 residues. With 6 bases removed from V and 0 bases from J, the gap between germline ends came to 15 bases. The germline V gene has CDR1 LNHDA and CDR2 SQIVND (reference sequence). The CDR3 sequence is CASRRQGLSSYEQYF. CDR3 sequence (DNA): TGTGCCAGTAGGCGTCAGGGGCTCAGCTCCTACGAGCAGTACTTC.

This rearrangement joins TRBV27 to TRBJ1-5, with 9 bases fitting TRBD1. The junction had 13 bases not matched to a gene; V was cut back by 2 bases and J by 2 bases. Germline lookup yields CDR1 MNHEY and CDR2 SMNVEV (reference sequence). The CDR3 contains 19 residues. The CDR3 nucleotides read TGTGCCAGCAGTTTAAGGGCAACAGGGGGCTCCTTGGGCAATCAGCCCCAGCATTTT. Protein sequence: CASSLRATGGSLGNQPQHF.

The chain joins TRBV10-3 to TRBJ2-2; 8 nucleotides align to TRBD1. This CDR3 is built from 14 residues. V was pared by 2 bases and J by 7 bases, with 3 bases of the junction left unmatched. Per the germline V gene, CDR1 is ENHRY and CDR2 is SYGVKD. The CDR3 region is CAISEAGGGGELFF. CDR3 nucleotide sequence: TGTGCCATCAGTGAGGCAGGGGGCGGCGGGGAGCTGTTTTTT.

The chain recombines TRBV24-1 with TRBJ2-1, with 8 bases aligning to TRBD2. After removal of 4 bases from V and 4 bases from J, the junction contained 5 bases not matched to a gene. The germline V gene has CDR1 KGHDR and CDR2 SFDVKD. There are 15 residues in the CDR3. The CDR3 sequence: CATSDPTSAYNEQFF. Written as DNA, the CDR3 is TGTGCCACCAGTGACCCGACTAGCGCTTACAATGAGCAGTTCTTC.

The rearrangement uses TRBV9 and TRBJ2-1; 11 nucleotides match TRBD2. The germline CDR1 and CDR2 sequences are SGDLS and YYNGEE. V was pared by 4 bases and J by 0 bases, with 18 bases of the junction left unmatched. The CDR3 consists of 21 residues. CDR3 coding DNA: TGTGCCAGCAGCCCCTATGCCGGGACTAGCGGCAAAGAGAGCTCCTACAATGAGCAGTTCTTC. Residues: CASSPYAGTSGKESSYNEQFF.

The chain combines TRBV19 with TRBJ1-2, with TRBD1 matching 9 bases. Germline V CDR1 and CDR2: LNHDA, SQIVND (reference sequence). The CDR3 is 17 residues long. Losses at the gene ends were 8 bases for V and 2 bases for J; bases not matched to a gene: 15. The CDR3 loop is CASERAGTGFSNYGYTF. DNA of the CDR3: TGTGCCAGTGAGAGGGCCGGGACAGGGTTCTCCAACTATGGCTACACCTTC.

The chain recombines TRBV27 with TRBJ1-1; the match to TRBD1 covers 8 bases. V shed 5 bases, J shed 5 bases, and the junction held 10 bases outside the gene matches. This CDR3 has 15 residues. Germline CDR1 and CDR2: MNHEY and SMNVEV (reference sequence). The CDR3 is CASSKQGVLVTEAFF. For the CDR3, the DNA is TGTGCCAGCAGTAAACAGGGGGTGTTGGTTACTGAAGCTTTCTTT.

The chain has TRBV7-9 and TRBJ1-4; D may be TRBD1 (5 bases). The length of the CDR3 is 15 residues. V was cut by 1 base and J by 3 bases, with 9 bases left in between. Germline-derived CDR1 and CDR2 are SEHNR and FQNEAQ (reference sequence). DNA for the CDR3: TGTGCCAGCAGCTTAGGACAGACATCTAATGAAAAACTGTTTTTT. Translation: CASSLGQTSNEKLFF.

This chain connects TRBV19 to TRBJ2-1; 7 bases are a match to TRBD1. The V segment lost 5 bases and the J segment 2 bases; nucleotides outside the gene matches: 9. The CDR3 has 16 residues. Per germline, CDR1 LNHDA and CDR2 SQIVND (reference sequence). The CDR3 DNA is TGTGCCAGTAGTGTTAAGGGGGCGCCTCCCTACAATGAGCAGTTCTTC. Protein sequence: CASSVKGAPPYNEQFF.

The chain recombines TRBV12-3 or TRBV12-4 with TRBJ2-7, with D hard to call. V lost 6 bases to trimming and J lost 2 bases, with 11 bases between them. The CDR3 loop spans 13 amino acids. The CDR3 spells CASSYLTPYEQYF. The DNA of the CDR3 is TGTGCCAGCAGCTACCTAACCCCCTACGAGCAGTACTTC.

This clone was counted at least ten times. The chain employs TRBV29-1 and TRBJ2-3; 8 positions agree with TRBD1. In germline, CDR1 is SQVTM, CDR2 ANQGSEA. The CDR3 contains 14 residues. The V segment lost 6 bases and the J segment 0 bases; nucleotides outside the gene matches: 5. This chain's CDR3 is CSVGTGISTDTQYF. CDR3 in DNA: TGCAGCGTAGGGACAGGTATCAGCACAGATACGCAGTATTTT.

CDR3 region: CASTIIEGAEQYF. In DNA form, the CDR3 reads TGTGCCAGCACAATTATAGAGGGCGCCGAGCAGTACTTC. The chain couples TRBV2 to TRBJ2-7; tentatively, D is TRBD2 (5 bases). The CDR3 sequence is 13 residues long. Trimming pared 7 bases from V and 6 bases from J, leaving 16 bases between. Looked up from germline, CDR1 is SNHLY and CDR2 is FYNNEI.